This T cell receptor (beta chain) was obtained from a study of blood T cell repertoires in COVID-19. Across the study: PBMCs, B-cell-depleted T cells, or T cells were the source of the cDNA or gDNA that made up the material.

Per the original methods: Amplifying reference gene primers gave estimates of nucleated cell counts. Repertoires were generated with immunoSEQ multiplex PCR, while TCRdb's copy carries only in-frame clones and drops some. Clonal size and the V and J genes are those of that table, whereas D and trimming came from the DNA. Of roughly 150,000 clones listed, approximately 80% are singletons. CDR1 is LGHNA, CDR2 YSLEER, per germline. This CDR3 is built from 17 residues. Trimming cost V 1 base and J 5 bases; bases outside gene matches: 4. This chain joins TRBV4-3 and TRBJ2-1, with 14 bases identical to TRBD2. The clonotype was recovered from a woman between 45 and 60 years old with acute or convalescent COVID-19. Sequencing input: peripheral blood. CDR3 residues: CASSQAWTSGGHNEQFF. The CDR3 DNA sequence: TGCGCCAGCAGCCAAGCCTGGACTAGCGGGGGGCACAATGAGCAGTTCTTC.